What follows are 13 T cell receptor beta chains derived from one specimen sequenced in a study of T cell repertoires in cytomegalovirus infection. TCRdb itself ran the reads through MiXCR, one entry per CDR3 protein. The table shows some 200,000 distinct CDR3 sequences, with roughly a fifth occurring only once. Sequencing was done on a sample of PBMCs. The receptors here all came from a human donor in good health (CMV status not recorded). Some clones in this sample may be carry-over from other donors' samples.

The genes are TRBV28 and TRBJ2-7; 10 positions match TRBD2. V lost 6 bases, J lost 4 bases, and 6 bases stayed unmatched. Germline lookup yields CDR1 MDHEN and CDR2 SYDVKM. The CDR3 sequence is 14 residues long. CDR3 in amino acids: CASSSSGGLYEQYF. CDR3 in DNA: TGTGCCAGCAGCTCTAGCGGGGGTCTATACGAGCAGTACTTC. The complete variable domain, with remaining parts taken from reference TRBV28 and TRBJ2-7, reads DVKVTQSSRYLVKRTGEKVFLECVQDMDHENMFWYRQDPGLGLRLIYFSYDVKMKEKGDIPEGYSVSREKKERFSLILESASTNQTSMYLCASSSSGGLYEQYFGPGTRLTVT.

This clonotype was recorded at least ten times. The chain combines TRBV7-2 with TRBJ2-2; D is possibly TRBD1 or TRBD2 (5 bases each). From germline, CDR1 is SGHTA and CDR2 FQGNSA. Deletions cut 3 bases from V and 6 bases from J, with 14 bases between. The CDR3 consists of 15 residues. CDR3 region: CASSFTGTVPGELFF. The DNA for the CDR3 is TGTGCCAGCAGCTTCACCGGGACGGTCCCCGGGGAGCTGTTTTTT.

In its sample, this clonotype was seen many times. The chain links TRBV7-2 to TRBJ1-2; D is undetermined. Germline CDR1 and CDR2: SGHTA and FQGNSA. The V end was cut by 2 bases, the J end by 2 bases, with 15 bases between. This CDR3 region has 16 residues. The CDR3 coding sequence is TGTGCCAGCAGCTTATCTATATCGACATACAACTATGGCTACACCTTC. Residues: CASSLSISTYNYGYTF.

The rearrangement uses TRBV28 and TRBJ1-5; 8 positions agree with TRBD1. V lost 4 bases, J lost 7 bases, and 6 bases stayed unmatched. CDR1 and CDR2 from the germline V gene are MDHEN and SYDVKM. The CDR3 spans 14 residues. As DNA, the CDR3 is TGTGCCAGCAGTTGGACAGGGAGGGGACAGCCCCAGCATTTT. This translates into CASSWTGRGQPQHF.

Comments on this clonotype: Sequence at one end of the junction differs from germline and may be a read error. The chain uses TRBV5-3 and TRBJ2-2; 10 bases map to TRBD2. TRBV5-3 is sorted into the ORF group, with uncertain function. The CDR3 is made up of 19 amino acids. CDR3 protein: CASSLPGLAPTSNTGELFF. The CDR3 DNA follows: TGTGCCAGCAGCTTACCGGGACTAGCGCCAACCTCGAACACCGGGGAGCTGTTTTTT.

The rearrangement joins TRBV15 to TRBJ1-1, with D hard to call. The CDR3 is made up of 13 amino acids. CDR1 and CDR2 (germline): LNHNV, YYDKDF (reference sequence). V lost 4 bases and J 2 bases, leaving 8 bases between the germline ends. The CDR3 nucleotides are TGTGCCACCAGCAAACAGATTAACACTGAAGCTTTCTTT. This sequence encodes CATSKQINTEAFF. Full variable domain (remainder filled in from reference TRBV15 and TRBJ1-1): DAMVIQNPRYQVTQFGKPVTLSCSQTLNHNVMYWYQQKSSQAPKLLFHYYDKDFNNEADTPDNFQSRRPNTSFCFLDIRSPGLGDTAMYLCATSKQINTEAFFGQGTRLTVV.

The gene calls are TRBV7-9 and TRBJ1-3; D is perhaps TRBD1 (5 bases). There are 11 residues in the CDR3. Per the germline V gene, CDR1 is SEHNR and CDR2 is FQNEAQ (reference sequence). The CDR3: CSPGLRNTIYF. DNA of the CDR3: TGTAGCCCAGGGTTGCGAAACACCATATATTTT.

This clonotype was counted ten times or more. The chain is built from TRBV6-1 and TRBJ1-5, with D unresolved. The CDR3 loop spans 17 amino acids. V was shortened by 1 base and J by 4 bases, with 17 bases between the two germline ends. Germline-derived CDR1 and CDR2 are MNHNS and SASEGT. This chain's CDR3 is CASSEGRARLPNQPQHF. Here the CDR3 DNA reads TGTGCCAGCAGTGAAGGGCGAGCCCGGCTCCCTAATCAGCCCCAGCATTTT.

This clonotype has at least ten counts. The V call is TRBV10-2, the J call TRBJ1-2; no definite D call. Germline CDR1 is WSHSY and CDR2 is SAAADI. This CDR3 has 12 amino acids. Trimming stripped 0 bases from V and 9 bases from J, with 8 bases between. CDR3 coding DNA: TGCGCCAGCAGTGAGTCGGAGAAGAGCTACACCTTC. The encoded protein is CASSESEKSYTF.

The J gene is TRBJ2-7, the V gene TRBV29-1; 13 bases are a match to TRBD2. The germline CDR1 and CDR2 sequences are SQVTM and ANQGSEA. This CDR3 spans 13 amino acids. Unmatched junction bases numbered 7, after V lost 7 bases and J lost 7 bases. CDR3 sequence (DNA): TGCAGCGCGAGGACTAGCGGGAGTAGGGAGCAGTACTTC. Translated: CSARTSGSREQYF.

Comment on this clonotype: A much larger clone differs by one base, so this may be a read error. This chain connects TRBV7-2 to TRBJ2-7, with D perhaps matching TRBD2 (6 bases). Trimming took off 5 bases at V and 2 bases at J, with 16 bases between the two ends. CDR1 SGHTA and CDR2 FQGNSA come from the germline V gene. This CDR3 has 15 residues. CDR3 loop: CASSPRTGDTYEQYF. Here the CDR3 DNA reads TGTGCCAGCAGCCCTCGGACGGGGGATACCTACGAGCAGTACTTC.

The chain is built from TRBV6-1 and TRBJ1-3, with no clear D. CDR1 is MNHNS, CDR2 SASEGT, per germline. This CDR3 has 16 amino acids. V dropped 2 bases and J dropped 0 bases, with 11 bases sitting between them. The CDR3 DNA sequence: TGTGCCAGCAGTGAAACCAGGACGGTCTCTGGAAACACCATATATTTT. This codes for CASSETRTVSGNTIYF.

The rearrangement links TRBV12-3 or TRBV12-4 to TRBJ2-5; D is possibly TRBD1 or TRBD2 (6 bases each). The ends were cut back, 1 base at V and 3 bases at J, with 12 bases in the middle. The CDR3 runs 15 residues. The DNA for the CDR3 is TGTGCCAGCAGTTTAGGGGCAGGGGAGGAAGAGACCCAGTACTTC. Translated, it gives CASSLGAGEEETQYF.